One T cell receptor beta chain is described in this entry. As yet, its antigen is unknown. The repertoire was sequenced with immunoSEQ multiplex PCR; TCRdb's copy has only in-frame clones and lacks some. The sample consists of approximately 650,000 clones, 95% to 96% of them appearing once. Cells designated naive CD8 were CD45RO-negative and were positively selected for CCR7, with terminally differentiated effector memory CD45RA+ cells excluded. Germline V gives CDR1 PRHDT, CDR2 FYEKMQ (reference sequence). The CDR3 is made up of 11 amino acids. The V end was cut by 5 bases, the J end by 8 bases, with 8 bases between. The entry originates in a study of shared clonotypes between healthy human individuals. Study-level results: Some naive CD4 clonotypes, around 4.9%, turned up in common across four donors. Researchers sampled only blood; tissue repertoires likely differ.

The chain links TRBV13 to TRBJ2-3; D gene uncertain. This TCR came from a woman aged 30 to 39 in good health. Sequenced input: naive CD8+ T cells sorted from blood. DNA of the CDR3: TGTGCCAGCAGCACCTCTGGTACGCAGTATTTT. Amino acid sequence: CASSTSGTQYF.